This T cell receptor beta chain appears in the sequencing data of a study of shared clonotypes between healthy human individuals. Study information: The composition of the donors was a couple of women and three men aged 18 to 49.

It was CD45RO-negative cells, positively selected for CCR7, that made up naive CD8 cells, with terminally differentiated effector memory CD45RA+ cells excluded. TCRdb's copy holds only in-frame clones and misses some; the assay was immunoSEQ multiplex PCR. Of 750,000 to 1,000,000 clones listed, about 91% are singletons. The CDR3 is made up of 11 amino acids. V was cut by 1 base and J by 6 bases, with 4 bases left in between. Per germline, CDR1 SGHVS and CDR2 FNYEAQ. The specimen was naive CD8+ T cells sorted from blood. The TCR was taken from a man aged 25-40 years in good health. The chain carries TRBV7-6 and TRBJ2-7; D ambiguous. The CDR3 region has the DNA TGTGCCAGCAGCTTAGAGGTCGAGCAGTACTTC. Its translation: CASSLEVEQYF.